Listed below are T cell receptor beta chains from one sample, sequenced in a study of identical twins. TCRdb recomputed calls from the 5' RACE reads with MiXCR, one row per CDR3 protein. Of some 690,000 distinct CDR3 sequences listed, over 20% are singletons. The same data also contributed to another study, on T cells expressing NK-cell markers.

Sequencing was done on a sample of PBMCs. The receptors stem from a woman younger than 35 in good health. CDR3s include the opening cysteine and the closing phenylalanine or tryptophan. Fields, in order: CDR3 length, V gene, J gene, CDR3 protein.

17,TRBV25-1,TRBJ2-1,CASRVNAGAGGSNEQFF
13,TRBV6-1,TRBJ2-1,CASWGQGGNEQFF
16,TRBV7-9,TRBJ2-6,CASSGRTGSGANVLTF
12,TRBV7-2,TRBJ2-3,CASSFWRDTQYF
14,TRBV19,TRBJ2-1,CASSASTSGRARFF
13,TRBV12-3/TRBV12-4,TRBJ2-5,CASSGGPKETQYF
11,TRBV12-3/TRBV12-4,TRBJ2-1,CASSSRNEQFF
12,TRBV7-9,TRBJ2-7,CASSLAFLEQYF
14,TRBV7-6,TRBJ2-7,CASSPGTNSYEQYF
14,TRBV20-1,TRBJ2-5,CSAGLAGGLETQYF
16,TRBV10-2,TRBJ2-7,CASSESVVQGRNEQYF
15,TRBV12-3/TRBV12-4,TRBJ2-1,CASSPARGARNEQFF
15,TRBV6-1,TRBJ2-1,CASRRSGVSYNEQFF
15,TRBV5-1,TRBJ2-7,CASSPRPGGPYEQYF
14,TRBV12-3/TRBV12-4,TRBJ2-5,CASTDRGPQETQYF
14,TRBV29-1,TRBJ2-2,CSVEFRAYTGELFF
15,TRBV5-6,TRBJ2-7,CASSYGQGELTEQYF
16,TRBV4-3,TRBJ2-1,CASSQDPGGRYNEQFF
17,TRBV5-1,TRBJ2-3,CASSLALGSGGTDTQYF
14,TRBV3-1,TRBJ1-3,CASSVQVSGNTIYF
15,TRBV6-1,TRBJ2-5,CASSEEGRLQETQYF
13,TRBV10-1,TRBJ1-1,CASSEGGTAEAFF
18,TRBV5-1,TRBJ2-6,CASSLARTGGPGASVLTF
15,TRBV3-1,TRBJ2-1,CASSTGTSSYNEQFF
13,TRBV28,TRBJ1-1,CASSLDRRTEAFF
14,TRBV15,TRBJ1-5,CATSRDGGSQPQHF
12,TRBV7-2,TRBJ2-7,CASSSLTYEQYF
16,TRBV20-1,TRBJ1-4,CSASPWGGETNEKLFF
14,TRBV20-1,TRBJ2-7,CSARIAGVLYEQYF
19,TRBV11-2,TRBJ2-1,CASSSPRTGTSGNYNEQFF
12,TRBV5-6,TRBJ1-1,CASSFGTFEAFF
13,TRBV30,TRBJ2-1,CAGLRSSYNEQFF
16,TRBV7-8,TRBJ2-7,CASSLRRDRITYEQYF
15,TRBV20-1,TRBJ2-7,CSAREGSGDSYEQYF
17,TRBV3-1,TRBJ2-6,CASSRSPRASGANVLTF
18,TRBV11-2,TRBJ2-1,CASSLPPHTSGKVNEQFF
16,TRBV5-1,TRBJ2-1,CASSSVERARGNEQFF
14,TRBV6-1,TRBJ1-5,CATQTGPLNQPQHF
17,TRBV19,TRBJ2-1,CASSPHRVQKGTDEQFF
13,TRBV29-1,TRBJ2-3,CSGSGPWGDTQYF
16,TRBV5-1,TRBJ2-6,CASSLDRGSGANVLTF
17,TRBV12-3/TRBV12-4,TRBJ2-7,CASSLARGGAGPYEQYF
15,TRBV5-1,TRBJ1-2,CASTPWTDNFYGYTF
14,TRBV6-1,TRBJ1-3,CASSDGGVGNTIYF
12,TRBV7-8,TRBJ1-2,CASSLVRDGYTF
14,TRBV25-1,TRBJ2-3,CASRTGGGGYTQYF
15,TRBV3-1,TRBJ2-3,CASSQVDGRTDTQYF
17,TRBV7-9,TRBJ2-7,CASSSSRGAGAHYEQYF
13,TRBV7-9,TRBJ2-7,CASSLGGFNEQYF
14,TRBV9,TRBJ2-1,CASTESGRDNEQFF
13,TRBV12-3/TRBV12-4,TRBJ1-2,CASSLSVAYGYTF
20,TRBV11-1,TRBJ2-1,CASSRPRVRGGGSSYNEQFF
14,TRBV7-9,TRBJ2-2,CASSLIMNTGELFF
14,TRBV20-1,TRBJ1-5,CSARGNMGNQPQHF
15,TRBV11-2,TRBJ2-1,CASSLGSSGTPEQFF
10,TRBV20-1,TRBJ1-1,CSDGRDEAFF
15,TRBV5-1,TRBJ2-3,CASSSRDRGTDTQYF
12,TRBV19,TRBJ2-7,CASSDHRDEQYF
17,TRBV5-6,TRBJ2-1,CASSSPTGIARDNEQFF